Following are 26 T cell receptor beta chains from one sample sequenced in a study of tumor-infiltrating lymphocytes in primary liver carcinoma (dated by TCRdb to about 2017). Without any cell sorting, total RNA and DNA were co-extracted from about 20-30 mg of bulk tissue using the AllPrep DNA/RNA mini kit. The listed sequencing device is Illumina HiSeq 2500. A constant-region primer and ProtoScript II reverse transcriptase were used to reverse-transcribe TCRbeta-specific cDNA from around 530 ng total RNA. Three nested multiplex PCR rounds, following a slightly modified ARM-PCR procedure, were used to build the TCRbeta libraries. Each of the first two PCR rounds ran for nine to ten cycles and used multiplex TRBV1-TRBV30 forward primers together with a Cbeta reverse primer. TCRdb handled the public reads itself, with Q25 trimming in fastp and clone calling in MiXCR, and kept productive beta chains. Rows are combined by CDR3 protein, so each entry shows the most common genes and DNA. The sample table records about 54,000 distinct CDR3 sequences; about three quarters of these occur just once. Of the sample, roughly 26% is held by the ten largest clones.

What was sequenced was liver tumor tissue from sampling region 2. Read against the paper, the sample's cell subset or site label means: tumor region T2, inferior pole. These receptors all come from a man in his forties with primary liver carcinoma and hepatitis B virus infection.

Concerning this clonotype: One end of the junction does not line up with germline, which may come from a read error. The chain links TRBV6-2 or TRBV6-3 to TRBJ2-7; D remains ambiguous. The CDR3 consists of 13 residues. Per germline, CDR1 MNHEY and CDR2 SVGEGT. The CDR3 loop reads CASCYASASEQYF. The CDR3 DNA reads TGTGCCAGCTGTTACGCGTCGGCCTCCGAGCAATACTTC.

The chain recombines TRBV6-5 with TRBJ2-1; either TRBD1 or TRBD2 may supply D (5 bases each). Germline-derived CDR1 and CDR2 are MNHEY and SVGAGI. The CDR3 runs to 15 residues. Trimming removed 8 bases at V and 12 bases at J, with 26 bases between. The CDR3 spells CASREYRSSYIAQFF. The CDR3 nucleotides read TGTGCCAGCCGGGAATACAGGAGCTCCTACATTGCGCAGTTCTTC.

This clonotype was recorded at least ten times. The chain has TRBV6-5 and TRBJ2-7; TRBD2 aligns across 9 bases. CDR1 and CDR2 (germline): MNHEY, SVGAGI. V was clipped by 6 bases and J by 3 bases; unmatched bases: 6. CDR3 length equals 14 residues. DNA of the CDR3: TGTGCCAGCAGCCCCAGCGGGAGGTTCTACGAGCAGTACTTC. Amino acids: CASSPSGRFYEQYF.

This clonotype has at least ten counts. The rearrangement links TRBV7-3 to TRBJ2-7; either TRBD1 or TRBD2 may fit D (6 bases each). V was pared by 7 bases and J by 10 bases, with 14 bases between. The CDR3 totals 11 residues. Germline V gene data show CDR1 as SGHTA and CDR2 as FQGTGA. The CDR3 here is CASNRGRPQYF. In nucleotides, the CDR3 is TGTGCCAGCAACCGGGGGCGCCCTCAGTACTTC.

As to this clonotype: This may come from a read error, since a much larger clone is one base off. The V call is TRBV7-9, the J call TRBJ1-2; the D is unclear. The CDR3 length is 16 residues. The V gene's germline CDR1 is SEHNR and CDR2 FQNEAQ (reference sequence). As DNA, the CDR3 is TGTGCCAGCAGCCCTTACAAGCTGGGAGGGAACTATGACTACACCTTC. This sequence encodes CASSPYKLGGNYDYTF.

At least ten counts were recorded for this clonotype. In nucleotides, the CDR3 is TGTGCCAGCAGCCTCGCCGACAGGGGGATATTCGAAGAGACCCAGTACTTC. Translated, it gives CASSLADRGIFEETQYF. The rearrangement uses TRBV14 and TRBJ2-5, with 9 bases identical to TRBD1. The CDR3 totals 17 residues. The V gene end was trimmed by 4 bases and the J gene end by 3 bases; junction bases not matched to a gene: 12. Germline CDR1 is SGHDN and CDR2 is FVKESK. The full variable domain, its missing parts supplied by reference TRBV14 and TRBJ2-5, is EAGVTQFPSHSVIEKGQTVTLRCDPISGHDNLYWYRRVMGKEIKFLLHFVKESKQDESGMPNNRFLAERTGGTYSTLKVQPAELEDSGVYFCASSLADRGIFEETQYFGPGTRLLVL.

This clonotype appeared once. The conserved closing phenylalanine or tryptophan is absent in this CDR3, likely reflecting a read error. The chain uses TRBV5-6 and TRBJ1-2; maybe TRBD1 (6 bases). The CDR3 has 12 amino acids. Germline CDR1 and CDR2: SGHDT and YYEEEE. This chain's CDR3 is CASSPGDYGYTS. The CDR3, as DNA: TGCGCCAGCAGCCCAGGGGACTATGGCTACACCTCC.

Comment on this clonotype: The CDR3 does not close with the conserved phenylalanine or tryptophan, likely indicating a read error. This rearrangement joins TRBV4-1 to TRBJ1-2; D call uncertain. CDR1 MGHRA and CDR2 YSYEKL come from the germline V gene. The CDR3 consists of 13 residues. The CDR3 is CISSEAANYGYTI. As DNA, the CDR3 is TGCATCAGCAGCGAGGCAGCTAACTATGGCTACACCATC.

Note on this clonotype: The junction shows a germline mismatch at one end, possibly a read error. The chain is built from TRBV13 and TRBJ2-7; no clear D gene. The CDR3 length is 11 residues. CDR1 and CDR2 (germline): PRHDT, FYEKMQ (reference sequence). The CDR3 DNA is TGTGCCAGTAGCTTACGCAGTGAGCAGTACTTC. Translation gives CASSLRSEQYF. Supplemented by reference TRBV13 and TRBJ2-7, the full variable domain reads AAGVIQSPRHLIKEKRETATLKCYPIPRHDTVYWYQQGPGQDPQFLISFYEKMQSDKGSIPDRFSAQQFSDYHSELNMSSLELGDSALYFCASSLRSEQYFGPGTRLTVT.

Remarks on this clonotype: At one boundary the junction diverges from the germline segment, which might be a read error. V and J are TRBV12-3 or TRBV12-4 and TRBJ2-1; D is perhaps TRBD2 (5 bases). The CDR3 sequence is 13 residues long. CDR3 sequence (DNA): TGTGCCAGCAGCTGTAGAGCGGATAATGAGCAGTTTTTC. Its translation: CASSCRADNEQFF.

This clonotype was detected a few times. J is TRBJ1-2 and V is TRBV11-2; D gene unclear. CDR3 length: 14 amino acids. Per the germline V gene, CDR1 is SGHAT and CDR2 is FQNNGV. V was trimmed by 5 bases and J by 8 bases, leaving 18 bases between them. This CDR3 is CASSAPGGLRGYTF. The CDR3 DNA is TGTGCCAGCAGCGCCCCGGGAGGGTTGCGCGGCTACACCTTC.

Note on this clonotype: At one end the junction does not follow the germline gene, possibly because of a read error. The CDR3 spells CVISRTSDQETQYF. The CDR3 DNA sequence: TGTGTCATCAGTAGGACTAGCGACCAAGAGACCCAGTACTTC. J is TRBJ2-5 and V is TRBV10-3, with TRBD2 identical over 9 bases. The CDR3 runs to 14 residues. Germline V gives CDR1 ENHRY, CDR2 SYGVKD.

V is TRBV12-3 or TRBV12-4 and J is TRBJ2-7; D perhaps matches TRBD2 (6 bases). V lost 7 bases to trimming and J lost 9 bases, with 19 bases between them. The CDR3 spans 13 residues. The CDR3 nucleotides read TGTGCCAGCACCCGACGGGAGTACCACGGGCAGTACTTC. Translation: CASTRREYHGQYF.

Details on this clonotype: One end of the junction fails to match germline, which may point to a read error. V is TRBV5-1 and J is TRBJ2-1; D gene uncertain. The CDR3 spans 15 residues. Per germline, CDR1 SGHRS and CDR2 YFSETQ. The CDR3 region is CASSLSGSSHNEQFF. CDR3 nucleotide sequence: TGCGCCAGCAGCTTATCAGGTAGCTCCCACAATGAGCAGTTCTTC.

This clonotype showed up just once. Here the CDR3 omits its conserved ending phenylalanine or tryptophan, so a read error is the likely source. The CDR3 sequence: CASWEVKEQFS. The DNA for the CDR3 is TGTGCCAGCTGGGAGGTGAAGGAGCAGTTCTCC. The chain combines TRBV18 with TRBJ2-1; TRBD2 might be the D (6 bases). The CDR3 is 11 amino acids. The germline CDR1 and CDR2 sequences are KGHSH and LQKENI. Deletions cut 7 bases from V and 10 bases from J, with 11 bases between.

Turning to this clonotype: Since the CDR3 does not end with the conserved phenylalanine or tryptophan, this likely comes from a read error. The gene calls are TRBV11-2 and TRBJ2-3; no clear D gene. The CDR3 is made up of 15 amino acids. Germline V CDR1 and CDR2: SGHAT, FQNNGV. DNA for the CDR3: TGTGTCAGCAGCCCCAACGAAGTCCCCTGGGTTGGGCAGTATTGT. Its translation: CVSSPNEVPWVGQYC.

Comments on this clonotype: The germline gene is not matched at one end of the junction; a read error may be the cause. The chain employs TRBV5-5 and TRBJ2-7; D might be TRBD2 (5 bases). This CDR3 is 15 amino acids long. Germline CDR1 SGHKS, CDR2 YYEKEE (reference sequence). The CDR3 coding sequence is TGTGTCAGCAGCCTATCGTGCACGAGGGAGTACGAGCAGTACTTC. As protein: CVSSLSCTREYEQYF.

The chain has TRBV11-2 and TRBJ2-7, with TRBD1 identical over 9 bases. V lost 8 bases, J lost 4 bases, and 12 bases stayed unmatched. Germline assignment: CDR1 SGHAT and CDR2 FQNNGV. The CDR3 contains 15 residues. Here the CDR3 DNA reads TGTGCCAGCGGTTATACAGGGGGCCGGAGGTACGAGCAGTACTTC. Its translation is CASGYTGGRRYEQYF.

Details on this clonotype: One end of the junction does not line up with germline, which may come from a read error. J is TRBJ2-3 and V is TRBV28, with D tentatively TRBD2 (5 bases). Per germline, CDR1 MDHEN and CDR2 SYDVKM. The CDR3 is 13 residues long. This chain's CDR3 is CASCPPSIDTQYF. In nucleotides, the CDR3 is TGTGCCAGCTGTCCTCCTAGCATAGATACGCAGTATTTT.

As regards this clonotype: One end of the junction is discordant with germline, which a read error may explain. The chain couples TRBV10-1 to TRBJ2-1, with D tentatively TRBD1 (5 bases). The CDR3 is made up of 14 amino acids. CDR1 is WNHNN and CDR2 is SYGVQD in the germline V gene (reference sequence). The chain's CDR3 is CVSSDRSSYNEQFF. CDR3 bases: TGCGTCAGCAGCGACAGAAGCTCATACAACGAGCAGTTCTTC.

This clonotype was found many times. V is TRBV12-3 or TRBV12-4 and J is TRBJ2-2; no firm D call. The CDR3 extends over 17 amino acids. The V gene lost 7 bases and the J gene lost 4 bases, with 22 bases spanning the gap. CDR3 coding DNA: TGTGCCAGCATTGCTAGACGATATACCCCAGGCACCGGGGAGCTGTTTTTT. Translated, it gives CASIARRYTPGTGELFF.

As for this clonotype: Compared with germline, one end of the junction differs, possibly owing to a read error. The chain has TRBV6-6 and TRBJ2-5; possibly TRBD2 for D (5 bases). Germline CDR1 and CDR2: MNHNY and SVGAGI (reference sequence). This CDR3 comprises 15 residues. CDR3 DNA: TGTACCAGCAAAGAAGGGAGCGAGGCAGGAGAGACCCAGTACTTC. Encoded protein: CTSKEGSEAGETQYF.

On this clonotype itself: It may be a read error: a sequence one base away is much more abundant. The chain couples TRBV11-2 to TRBJ2-5; D is unclear. Germline CDR1 reads SGHAT; CDR2 reads FQNNGV. This CDR3 contains 15 residues. The CDR3 DNA sequence: TGTGCCAGCAGCCCCGTCGGGCTAGTCCCAGAGACCCAGCACTTC. Protein sequence: CASSPVGLVPETQHF.

For this clonotype: The CDR3 does not end in the conserved phenylalanine or tryptophan, so this is likely a read error. V is TRBV13 and J is TRBJ2-1, with TRBD1 matching 7 bases. The CDR3 sequence is 16 residues long. CDR1 is PRHDT and CDR2 is FYEKMQ in the germline V gene (reference sequence). In nucleotides, the CDR3 is TGTGCAAGCACGCCAAGGGGACAGAGTTCCTACAATGAGCAGTTCCTC. Protein: CASTPRGQSSYNEQFL.

V and J are TRBV11-1 and TRBJ2-1; TRBD2 agrees at 9 bases. The CDR3 has 17 residues. The germline V gene has CDR1 SGHAT and CDR2 FQDESV (reference sequence). V gave up 8 bases and J gave up 5 bases; unmatched junction bases: 16. CDR3 sequence reads: CASCLGLAGEADNEQFF. CDR3 nucleotide sequence: TGTGCCAGCTGCCTGGGACTAGCTGGAGAAGCTGACAATGAGCAGTTCTTC. Full variable domain (outside the CDR3, taken from reference TRBV11-1 and TRBJ2-1): EAEVAQSPRYKITEKSQAVAFWCDPISGHATLYWYRQILGQGPELLVQFQDESVVDDSQLPKDRFSAERLKGVDSTLKIQPAELGDSAMYLCASCLGLAGEADNEQFFGPGTRLTVL.

Regarding this clonotype: This is likely a read error, given that the CDR3 carries no conserved phenylalanine or tryptophan at its end. The chain joins TRBV12-3 or TRBV12-4 to TRBJ2-6; 7 bases are a match to TRBD1. The length of the CDR3 is 18 residues. CDR3 sequence (DNA): TGTGCCAGCAGTTTAGGAGGGGGCGCGAACTCTGGGGCCAAGGTCCTGACTCTC. Translated: CASSLGGGANSGAKVLTL.